These 13 T cell receptor beta chains were all obtained from the same sample, sequenced in a study of T cell changes during pregnancy in multiple sclerosis. Using immunoSEQ multiplex PCR, the repertoire was profiled, and TCRdb retains in-frame clones only, with some absent. The sample consists of about 40,000 clones, approximately 90% of them appearing once. The material was CD4+ T cells from peripheral blood mononuclear cells, obtained before pregnancy. These receptor sequences come from a female donor with multiple sclerosis, enrolled in a pregnancy study.

The chain employs TRBV7-9 and TRBJ2-2; possibly TRBD1 for D (6 bases). Per germline, CDR1 SEHNR and CDR2 FQNEAQ (reference sequence). Trimming stripped 2 bases from V and 3 bases from J, with 16 bases between. This CDR3 is built from 17 residues. This CDR3 is CASSLSLQGTYTGELFF. Written as DNA, the CDR3 is TGTGCCAGCAGCTTAAGCCTCCAGGGGACATACACCGGGGAGCTGTTTTTT.

The chain recombines TRBV15 with TRBJ2-1, with D maybe TRBD2 (6 bases). CDR1 LNHNV and CDR2 YYDKDF come from the germline V gene (reference sequence). This CDR3 has 14 amino acids. V lost 1 base to trimming and J lost 13 bases, with 17 bases between them. The CDR3 region is CATSRADVGGEQFF. The DNA for the CDR3 is TGTGCCACCAGCAGAGCCGATGTCGGGGGTGAACAGTTCTTC.

The V gene is TRBV6-5, the J gene TRBJ1-3; D possibly corresponds to TRBD1 (6 bases). Germline V lookup: CDR1 MNHEY, CDR2 SVGAGI. The V gene lost 2 bases and the J gene lost 0 bases, with 8 bases spanning the gap. The length of the CDR3 is 15 residues. This chain's CDR3 is CASSYRGTSGNTIYF. CDR3 nucleotides: TGTGCCAGCAGTTACAGGGGGACCTCTGGAAACACCATATATTTT.

In this sample, this clone turned up once. The chain joins TRBV4-2 to TRBJ1-1; TRBD1 is a possible D gene (6 bases). The CDR3 is 13 residues long. The V gene lost 0 bases and the J gene lost 6 bases, with 8 bases spanning the gap. Germline V gene sequence: CDR1 LGHNA, CDR2 YNFKEQ. This CDR3 is CASSQEGQSEAFF. DNA for the CDR3: TGTGCCAGCAGCCAAGAAGGACAGTCTGAAGCTTTCTTT.

This clone has just a few counts. V and J are TRBV6-6 and TRBJ1-1; TRBD1 matches 7 bases. Germline CDR1 and CDR2: MNHNY and SVGAGI (reference sequence). J was trimmed by 11 bases and V by 5 bases; bases with no gene match: 14. CDR3 length: 14 amino acids. CDR3 sequence (DNA): TGTGCCAGCAGTGACGGGACAGCTGATAGAACCGCTTTCTTT. It translates to CASSDGTADRTAFF.

The chain combines TRBV19 with TRBJ2-2; D is ambiguous. The V end was cut by 5 bases, the J end by 1 base, with 11 bases between. CDR3 length: 15 amino acids. CDR1 LNHDA and CDR2 SQIVND come from the germline V gene (reference sequence). In DNA, the CDR3 is TGTGCCAGTAGTTTCCGACTGGGGAACACCGGGGAGCTGTTTTTT. This translates into CASSFRLGNTGELFF.

This chain joins TRBV6-1 and TRBJ2-7; TRBD1 is a possible D gene (6 bases). The CDR3 has 10 amino acids. CDR1 is MNHNS, CDR2 SASEGT, per germline. Trimming stripped 9 bases from V and 6 bases from J, with 9 bases between. The CDR3 loop reads CASFRGEQYF. The DNA of the CDR3 is TGTGCCAGTTTCAGGGGCGAGCAGTACTTC.

To note about this clone: One junction end disagrees with the germline gene, perhaps due to a read error. The chain is built from TRBV29-1 and TRBJ1-1; maybe TRBD1 (6 bases). The CDR3 spans 13 residues. CDR1 is SQVTM and CDR2 is ANQGSEA in the germline V gene. The CDR3 spells CSVEGQPNTEAFF. In nucleotides, the CDR3 is TGCAGCGTCGAAGGACAGCCGAACACTGAAGCTTTCTTT.

The chain links TRBV29-1 to TRBJ2-3; D perhaps matches TRBD1 (6 bases). Germline V gives CDR1 SQVTM, CDR2 ANQGSEA. V was cut by 5 bases and J by 6 bases, with 12 bases left in between. The CDR3 sequence is 12 residues long. The CDR3: CSVIQGSDTQYF. The CDR3 nucleotides are TGCAGCGTTATCCAGGGGAGTGATACGCAGTATTTT.

This clone was recorded once. The rearrangement links TRBV7-2 to TRBJ2-6; 12 bases are shared with TRBD2. CDR3 length: 19 residues. CDR1 and CDR2 (germline): SGHTA, FQGNSA. Trimming cost V 2 bases and J 0 bases; bases outside gene matches: 5. In DNA, the CDR3 is TGTGCCAGCAGCTTAACGACTAGCGGGAGAGGCTCTGGGGCCAACGTCCTGACTTTC. Its translation: CASSLTTSGRGSGANVLTF.

The chain carries TRBV19 and TRBJ1-5; no firm D call. V was pared by 2 bases and J by 6 bases, with 11 bases between. Germline V CDR1 and CDR2: LNHDA, SQIVND (reference sequence). The CDR3 has 14 residues. CDR3 nucleotides: TGTGCCAGTAGTATAAAGAGTGGTCCTCAGCCCCAGCATTTT. It translates to CASSIKSGPQPQHF.

The V and J genes are TRBV2 and TRBJ2-7, with D unclear. The ends were cut back, 4 bases at V and 1 base at J, with 2 bases in the middle. Germline CDR1 SNHLY, CDR2 FYNNEI. The CDR3 length is 11 residues. The CDR3 sequence is CASSVSYEQYF. The CDR3 DNA reads TGTGCCAGCAGTGTATCCTACGAGCAGTACTTC.

This clone came up a few times. V usage is TRBV7-2 and J usage is TRBJ2-7, with D maybe TRBD2 (6 bases). The CDR3 is 13 amino acids. Trimming took off 3 bases at V and 4 bases at J, with 10 bases between the two ends. The germline V gene has CDR1 SGHTA and CDR2 FQGNSA. The CDR3 is CASSFGGSYEQYF. In DNA form, the CDR3 reads TGTGCCAGCAGCTTCGGGGGATCATACGAGCAGTACTTC.